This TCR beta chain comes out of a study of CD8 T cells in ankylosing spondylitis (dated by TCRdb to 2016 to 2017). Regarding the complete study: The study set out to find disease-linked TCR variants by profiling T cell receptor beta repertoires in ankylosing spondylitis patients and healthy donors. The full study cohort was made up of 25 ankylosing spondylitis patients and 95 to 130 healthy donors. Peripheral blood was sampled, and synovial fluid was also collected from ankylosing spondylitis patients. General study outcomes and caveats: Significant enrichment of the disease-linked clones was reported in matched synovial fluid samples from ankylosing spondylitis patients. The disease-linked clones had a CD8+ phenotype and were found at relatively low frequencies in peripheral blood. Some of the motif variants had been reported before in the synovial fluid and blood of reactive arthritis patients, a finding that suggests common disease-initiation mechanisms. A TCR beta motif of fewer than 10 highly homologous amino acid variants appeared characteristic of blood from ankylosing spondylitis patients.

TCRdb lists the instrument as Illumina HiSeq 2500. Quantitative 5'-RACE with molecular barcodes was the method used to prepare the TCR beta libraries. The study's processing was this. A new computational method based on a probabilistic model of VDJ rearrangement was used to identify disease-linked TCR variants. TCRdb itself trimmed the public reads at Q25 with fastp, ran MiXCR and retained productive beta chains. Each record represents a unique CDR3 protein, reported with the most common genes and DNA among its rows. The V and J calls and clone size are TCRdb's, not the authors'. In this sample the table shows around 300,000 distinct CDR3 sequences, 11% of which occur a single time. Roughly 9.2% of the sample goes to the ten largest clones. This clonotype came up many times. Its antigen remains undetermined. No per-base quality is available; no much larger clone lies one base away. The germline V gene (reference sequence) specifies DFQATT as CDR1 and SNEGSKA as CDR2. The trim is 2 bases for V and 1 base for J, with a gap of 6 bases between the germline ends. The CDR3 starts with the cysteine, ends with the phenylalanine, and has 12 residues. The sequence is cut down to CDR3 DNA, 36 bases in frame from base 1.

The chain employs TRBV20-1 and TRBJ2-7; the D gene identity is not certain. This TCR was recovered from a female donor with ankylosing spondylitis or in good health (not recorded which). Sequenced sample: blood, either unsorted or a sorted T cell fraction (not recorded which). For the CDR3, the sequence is CSARYESYEQYF. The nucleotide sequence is TGCAGTGCTAGATACGAGTCCTACGAGCAGTACTTC.